This T cell receptor beta chain was recorded in a study of T-cell memory formation after mild COVID-19. The study, taken as a whole, reports: Shrinking CD4+ clones resided mostly in CM and EM, and CD8+ ones in EMRA. That cross-reactive memory joined was suggested by some responding clones appearing in pre-infection memory.

The CDR3 spans 13 residues. With 8 bases removed from V and 1 base from J, the gap between germline ends came to 11 bases. This clonotype turned up a few times. The antigen is not known. TCRdb passed the 5' RACE reads through MiXCR, listing each CDR3 protein once. This table has some 130,000 distinct CDR3 sequences, 20% to 25% appearing once. This sequence joins TRBV12-3 or TRBV12-4 and TRBJ1-1; possibly TRBD1 for D (5 bases). The clonotype was recovered from an adult woman who had mild COVID-19 (a few samples of this study predate the infection). Cell type and time point are not known. The source material was PBMCs or a T cell subset sorted from them (not recorded which). In DNA form, the CDR3 reads TGTGCCAGCGCCCTCGGGGCGAACACTGAAGCTTTCTTT. Translating gives CASALGANTEAFF.